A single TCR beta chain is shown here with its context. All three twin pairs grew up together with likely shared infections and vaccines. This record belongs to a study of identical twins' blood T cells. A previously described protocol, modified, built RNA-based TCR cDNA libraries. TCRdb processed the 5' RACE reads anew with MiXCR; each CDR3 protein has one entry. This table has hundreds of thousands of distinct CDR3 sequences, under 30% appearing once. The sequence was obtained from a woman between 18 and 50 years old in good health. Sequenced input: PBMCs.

The chain's CDR3 is CASSEKALVDNSPLHF. CDR3 sequence (DNA): TGTGCCAGCAGTGAAAAGGCCCTGGTCGATAATTCACCCCTCCACTTT. The V and J genes are TRBV6-1 and TRBJ1-6; D is uncertain. V gave up 2 bases and J gave up 5 bases, with 13 bases separating them. CDR1 is MNHNS, CDR2 SASEGT, per germline. The CDR3 totals 16 residues.